The sequence of this T cell receptor beta chain was determined in a study of blood T cell repertoires in COVID-19. This CDR3 comprises 16 residues. J was trimmed by 7 bases and V by 2 bases; bases with no gene match: 8. Germline V CDR1 and CDR2: MNHNS, SASEGT. Clones were sequenced by immunoSEQ multiplex PCR, and TCRdb holds only the in-frame ones, with some missing. The sample gives about 260,000 clones, about 90% of which show up once; over 0.85% is in the top ten. Cohort allocation depended upon clinical history that participants reported. This chain joins TRBV6-1 and TRBJ1-5, with 10 positions matching TRBD1. Material: PBMCs or T cells enriched from blood (not recorded which). The sequence was obtained from a man aged 45-65 years who had been exposed to COVID-19. The CDR3 DNA is TGTGCCAGCAGTGAAAGACCGGGACAGGGGCCACAGCCCCAGCATTTT. Translating it yields CASSERPGQGPQPQHF.